A single TCR beta chain is shown here with its context. Its antigen is currently unknown. This entry is derived from a study of cytomegalovirus exposure and HLA in healthy donors. Findings and limits, study-wide: Reportedly, cytomegalovirus status was diagnosed with high sensitivity and specificity. Subsequent analysis revealed that first-cohort TCR clusters tended to co-occur in the 100 to 150 validation repertoires.

Sequenced by immunoSEQ multiplex PCR; TCRdb stores in-frame clones only, minus some. The sample has about 300,000 clones; roughly 88% are singletons. The clonotype comes from a young woman in good health and CMV-seronegative. The sequencing sample was made of PBMCs.

CDR3 sequence reads: CASSQQNSVFYGYTF. In DNA form, the CDR3 reads TGCGCCAGCAGCCAACAAAACTCCGTGTTCTATGGCTACACCTTC. The rearrangement links TRBV4-3 to TRBJ1-2; D not resolved. The V and J ends lost 2 bases and 4 bases respectively, with 14 bases between them. CDR3 length: 15 residues. Germline-derived CDR1 and CDR2 are LGHNA and YSLEER.